This TCR beta chain was sequenced for a study of spatial heterogeneity in lung cancer. Time point: sample taken at primary tumor resection. Extraction of whole RNA from tumor, nontumor lung or frozen PBMC preceded unsorted sequencing. This clonotype is medium-sized by share. TCRdb reprocessed the 5' RACE reads with MiXCR, giving one entry per CDR3 protein. The sample lists about 12,000 distinct CDR3 sequences; 13% to 15% were seen once. The V end was cut by 2 bases, the J end by 7 bases, with 11 bases between. The CDR3 is made up of 13 amino acids. Germline CDR1 reads SGHTA; CDR2 reads FQGNSA. This clonotype originated in a female donor with early-stage non-small cell lung cancer. The chain joins TRBV7-2 to TRBJ2-5; the D is unclear. Sequenced here: PBMCs, sampled at surgery. The CDR3 here is CASSLYPDGTQYF. The DNA of the CDR3 is TGTGCCAGCAGCTTATACCCCGACGGGACCCAGTACTTC.